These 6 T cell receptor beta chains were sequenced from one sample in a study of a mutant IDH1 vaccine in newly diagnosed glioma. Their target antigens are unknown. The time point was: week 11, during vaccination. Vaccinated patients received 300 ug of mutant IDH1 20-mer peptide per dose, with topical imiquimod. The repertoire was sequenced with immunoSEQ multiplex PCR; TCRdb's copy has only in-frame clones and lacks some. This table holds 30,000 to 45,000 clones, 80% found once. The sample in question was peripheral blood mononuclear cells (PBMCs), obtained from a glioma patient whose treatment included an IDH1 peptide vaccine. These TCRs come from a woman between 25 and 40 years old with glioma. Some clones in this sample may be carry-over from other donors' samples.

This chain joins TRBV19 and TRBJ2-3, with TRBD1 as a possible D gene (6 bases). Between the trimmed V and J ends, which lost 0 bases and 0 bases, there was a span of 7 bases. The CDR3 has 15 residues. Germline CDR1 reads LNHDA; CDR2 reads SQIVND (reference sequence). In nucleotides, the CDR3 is TGTGCCAGTAGTATAGAGGGGGCTAGCACAGATACGCAGTATTTT. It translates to CASSIEGASTDTQYF. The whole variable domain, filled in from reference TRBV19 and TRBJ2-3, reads DGGITQSPKYLFRKEGQNVTLSCEQNLNHDAMYWYRQDPGQGLRLIYYSQIVNDFQKGDIAEGYSVSREKKESFPLTVTSAQKNPTAFYLCASSIEGASTDTQYFGPGTRLTVL.

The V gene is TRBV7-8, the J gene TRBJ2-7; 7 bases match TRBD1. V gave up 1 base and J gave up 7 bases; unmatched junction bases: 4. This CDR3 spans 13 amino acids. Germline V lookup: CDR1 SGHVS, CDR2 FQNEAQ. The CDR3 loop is CASSLDRGREQYF. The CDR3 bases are TGTGCCAGCAGCTTAGACAGGGGAAGGGAGCAGTACTTC.

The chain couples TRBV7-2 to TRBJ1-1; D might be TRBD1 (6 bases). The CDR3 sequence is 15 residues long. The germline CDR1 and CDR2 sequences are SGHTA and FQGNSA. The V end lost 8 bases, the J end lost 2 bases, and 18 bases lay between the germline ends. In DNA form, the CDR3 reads TGTGCCAGCTCTACCCCCAGGGGTGGTAACACTGAAGCTTTCTTT. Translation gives CASSTPRGGNTEAFF.

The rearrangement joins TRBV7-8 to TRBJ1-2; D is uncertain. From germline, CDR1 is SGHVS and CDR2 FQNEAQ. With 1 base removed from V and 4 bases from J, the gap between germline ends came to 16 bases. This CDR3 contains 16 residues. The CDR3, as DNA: TGTGCCAGCAGCTTAGGATGGGTTAGATTGGGCTATGGCTACACCTTC. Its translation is CASSLGWVRLGYGYTF.

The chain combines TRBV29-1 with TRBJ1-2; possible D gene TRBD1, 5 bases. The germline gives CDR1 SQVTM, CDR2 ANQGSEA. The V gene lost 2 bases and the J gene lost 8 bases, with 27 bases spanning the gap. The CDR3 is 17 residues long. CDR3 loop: CSVESPGVARGLGGYTF. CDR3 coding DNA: TGCAGCGTTGAAAGCCCGGGGGTAGCGAGGGGCCTCGGGGGCTACACCTTC.

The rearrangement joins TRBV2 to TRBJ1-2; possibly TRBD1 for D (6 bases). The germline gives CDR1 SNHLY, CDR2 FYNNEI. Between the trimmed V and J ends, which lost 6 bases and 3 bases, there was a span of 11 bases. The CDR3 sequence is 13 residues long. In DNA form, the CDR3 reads TGTGCCAGCAGGGAGACAGGTGACTATGGCTACACCTTC. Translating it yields CASRETGDYGYTF. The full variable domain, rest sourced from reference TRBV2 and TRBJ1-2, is EPEVTQTPSHQVTQMGQEVILRCVPISNHLYFYWYRQILGQKVEFLVSFYNNEISEKSEIFDDQFSVERPDGSNFTLKIRSTKLEDSAMYFCASRETGDYGYTFGSGTRLTVV.